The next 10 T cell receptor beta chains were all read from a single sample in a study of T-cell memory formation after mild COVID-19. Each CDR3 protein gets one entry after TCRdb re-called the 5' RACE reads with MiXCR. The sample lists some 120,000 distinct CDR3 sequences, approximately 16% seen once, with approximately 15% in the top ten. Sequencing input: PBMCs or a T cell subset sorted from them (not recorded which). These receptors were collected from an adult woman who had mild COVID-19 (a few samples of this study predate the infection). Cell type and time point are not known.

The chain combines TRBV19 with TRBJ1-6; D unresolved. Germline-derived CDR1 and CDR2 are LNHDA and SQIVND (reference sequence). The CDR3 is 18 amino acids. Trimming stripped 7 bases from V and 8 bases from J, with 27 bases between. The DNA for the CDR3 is TGTGCCAGTACCCCCCGCAAGGTTCTACCACTCTCCGATTCACCCCTCCACTTT. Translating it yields CASTPRKVLPLSDSPLHF.

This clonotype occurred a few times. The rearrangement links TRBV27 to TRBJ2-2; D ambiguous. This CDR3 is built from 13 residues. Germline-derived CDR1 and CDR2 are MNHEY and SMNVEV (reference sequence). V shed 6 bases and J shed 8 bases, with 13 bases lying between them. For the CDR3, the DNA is TGTGCCAGCAGCGAAAGAGTGGGAGGGGAGCTGTTTTTT. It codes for CASSERVGGELFF.

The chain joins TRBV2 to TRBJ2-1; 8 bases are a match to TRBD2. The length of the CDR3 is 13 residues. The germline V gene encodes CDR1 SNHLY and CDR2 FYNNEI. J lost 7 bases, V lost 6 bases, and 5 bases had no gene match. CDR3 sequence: CASRRGEDNEQFF. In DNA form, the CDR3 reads TGTGCCAGCAGGCGGGGGGAAGATAATGAGCAGTTCTTC.

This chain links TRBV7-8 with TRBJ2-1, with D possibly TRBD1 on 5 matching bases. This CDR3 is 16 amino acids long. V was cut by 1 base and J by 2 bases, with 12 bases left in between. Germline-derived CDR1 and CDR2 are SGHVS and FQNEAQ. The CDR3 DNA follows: TGTGCCAGCAGCTTAGGTCACAGGTCTCCCTACAATGAGCAGTTCTTC. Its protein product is CASSLGHRSPYNEQFF.

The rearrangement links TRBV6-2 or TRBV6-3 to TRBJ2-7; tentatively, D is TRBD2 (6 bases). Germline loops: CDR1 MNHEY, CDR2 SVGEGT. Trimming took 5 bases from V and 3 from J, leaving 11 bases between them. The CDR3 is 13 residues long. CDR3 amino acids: CASSVGSGYEQYF. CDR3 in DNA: TGTGCCAGCAGTGTCGGGAGCGGCTACGAGCAGTACTTC.

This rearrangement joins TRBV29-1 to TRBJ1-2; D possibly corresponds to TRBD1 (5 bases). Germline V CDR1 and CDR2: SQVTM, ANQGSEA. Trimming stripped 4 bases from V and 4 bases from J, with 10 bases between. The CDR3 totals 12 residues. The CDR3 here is CSVAQGIYGYTF. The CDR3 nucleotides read TGCAGCGTTGCCCAGGGCATCTATGGCTACACCTTC.

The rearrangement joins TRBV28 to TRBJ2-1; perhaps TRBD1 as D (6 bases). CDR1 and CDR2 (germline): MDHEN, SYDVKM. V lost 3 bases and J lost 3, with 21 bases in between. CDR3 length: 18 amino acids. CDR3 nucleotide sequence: TGTGCCAGCAGTTTCCCCCCTACAGGGCCGGAGGTCTACAATGAGCAGTTCTTC. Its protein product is CASSFPPTGPEVYNEQFF.

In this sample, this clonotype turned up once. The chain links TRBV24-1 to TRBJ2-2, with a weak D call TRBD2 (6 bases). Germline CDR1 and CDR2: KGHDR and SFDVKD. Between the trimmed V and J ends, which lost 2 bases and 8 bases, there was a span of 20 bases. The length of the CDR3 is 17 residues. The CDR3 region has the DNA TGTGCCACCAGTGATTCTGCCGGAGGGCAATTGAAGGGGGAGCTGTTTTTT. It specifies CATSDSAGGQLKGELFF.

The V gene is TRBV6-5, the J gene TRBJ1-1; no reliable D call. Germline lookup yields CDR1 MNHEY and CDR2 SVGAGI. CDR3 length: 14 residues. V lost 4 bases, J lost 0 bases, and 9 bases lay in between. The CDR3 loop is CASSFSQLNTEAFF. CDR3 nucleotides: TGTGCCAGCAGTTTCTCACAGCTGAACACTGAAGCTTTCTTT.

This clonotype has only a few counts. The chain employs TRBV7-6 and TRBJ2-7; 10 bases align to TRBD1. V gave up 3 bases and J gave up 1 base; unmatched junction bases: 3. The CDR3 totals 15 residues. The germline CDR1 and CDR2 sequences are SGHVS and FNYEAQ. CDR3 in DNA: TGTGCCAGCAGCTTCAGGGACAGGGGATCCTACGAGCAGTACTTC. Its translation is CASSFRDRGSYEQYF.